Listed here are 12 T cell receptor beta chains from one sample, sequenced in a study of regulatory T cells in long-lasting Graves disease. Time point given: newly diagnosed GD, antithyroid drugs for less than 3 months. RNA extracted from PBMCs served as the sequencing template. Combining iRepertoire HTBI primers with Arm-PCR of CDR3 regions, the authors built TCR beta libraries. One entry per CDR3 protein results from TCRdb running MiXCR on the multiplex PCR reads. Altogether 320,000 or so distinct CDR3 sequences are present, about 20% being singletons, with the ten largest covering 38%. The starting material was peripheral blood mononuclear cells (PBMCs), obtained at new diagnosis, from a patient treated with antithyroid drugs. The receptors stem from a female donor with Graves disease.

This clonotype was counted only a few times. V gene TRBV20-1 combines with J gene TRBJ1-1; D gene ambiguous. CDR3 length: 13 amino acids. Germline CDR1 reads DFQATT; CDR2 reads SNEGSKA (reference sequence). V lost 5 bases and J 1 base, leaving 11 bases between the germline ends. Here the CDR3 reads CSAPVERNTEAFF. Here the CDR3 DNA reads TGCAGTGCTCCCGTCGAAAGGAACACTGAAGCTTTCTTT.

The chain recombines TRBV5-1 with TRBJ2-7; D not resolved. V was trimmed by 0 bases and J by 6 bases, leaving 13 bases between them. This CDR3 is 14 amino acids long. The germline gives CDR1 SGHRS, CDR2 YFSETQ. The CDR3 DNA follows: TGCGCCAGCAGCTTGGAGTACCTCTCGGCCGAGCAGTACTTC. Its protein product is CASSLEYLSAEQYF.

This clonotype was seen many times. The chain has TRBV12-3 or TRBV12-4 and TRBJ2-5; TRBD1 might be the D (6 bases). Trimming stripped 10 bases from V and 0 bases from J, with 12 bases between. The CDR3 runs 13 residues. Here the CDR3 DNA reads TGTGCCACCGCGCAGGGGTACCAAGAGACCCAGTACTTC. It codes for CATAQGYQETQYF.

This clonotype was observed many times. The V call is TRBV29-1, the J call TRBJ2-5, with a tentative D call TRBD2 (6 bases). The V gene's germline CDR1 is SQVTM and CDR2 ANQGSEA. The CDR3 runs 12 residues. Trimming removed 6 bases from V and 4 bases from J, with 12 bases in between. The CDR3 loop is CSVGGRGETQYF. CDR3 nucleotide sequence: TGCAGCGTGGGGGGAAGAGGAGAGACCCAGTACTTC.

This clonotype was seen ten or more times. The chain recombines TRBV11-3 with TRBJ2-1; D gene ambiguous. The CDR3 contains 13 residues. Trimming stripped 5 bases from V and 2 bases from J, with 7 bases between. In germline, CDR1 is SGHNT, CDR2 YENEEA. The CDR3 loop is CASSPQTYNEQFF. CDR3 nucleotides: TGTGCCAGCAGCCCACAGACCTACAATGAGCAGTTCTTC.

In its sample, this clonotype was seen many times. This chain uses TRBV12-3 or TRBV12-4 with TRBJ2-1; 9 nucleotides align to TRBD2. This CDR3 contains 14 residues. J was trimmed by 6 bases and V by 3 bases; bases with no gene match: 3. Here the CDR3 DNA reads TGTGCCAGCAGTTTCGGCGGGAGGGGCAATGAGCAGTTCTTC. Amino acid sequence: CASSFGGRGNEQFF.

There are a few counts of this clonotype. V gene TRBV19 combines with J gene TRBJ2-7, with 10 bases identical to TRBD1. The germline gives CDR1 LNHDA, CDR2 SQIVND (reference sequence). This CDR3 has 15 amino acids. Trimming at V came to 5 bases and at J to 3 bases, leaving 7 bases not matched to a gene. CDR3 region: CASSSGTGANYEQYF. The CDR3 nucleotides read TGTGCCAGTAGTTCCGGGACAGGGGCAAACTACGAGCAGTACTTC.

This clonotype was counted only a few times. The rearrangement uses TRBV29-1 and TRBJ1-3; tentative D call: TRBD1 (5 bases). Germline V gives CDR1 SQVTM, CDR2 ANQGSEA. Trimming took off 6 bases at V and 4 bases at J, with 13 bases between the two ends. The CDR3 consists of 13 residues. CDR3 bases: TGCAGCGTCGCAGGGAGGATCGGAAACACCATATATTTT. Translation gives CSVAGRIGNTIYF.

The sample holds many counts of this clonotype. This chain connects TRBV6-5 to TRBJ2-3; 8 bases align to TRBD2. Germline assignment: CDR1 MNHEY and CDR2 SVGAGI. This CDR3 region has 15 residues. The ends lost 0 bases at V and 6 bases at J; junction bases unmatched: 5. The chain's CDR3 is CASSYSSSGIDTQYF. The CDR3 DNA reads TGTGCCAGCAGTTACTCGAGTAGCGGGATTGATACGCAGTATTTT.

The chain employs TRBV2 and TRBJ1-5, with D hard to call. Trimming took off 7 bases at V and 1 base at J, with 11 bases between the two ends. This CDR3 region has 14 residues. Per the germline V gene, CDR1 is SNHLY and CDR2 is FYNNEI. The CDR3 sequence: CASTKAVSNQPQHF. Here the CDR3 DNA reads TGTGCCAGCACAAAGGCGGTGAGCAATCAGCCCCAGCATTTT.

This clonotype has ten or more counts. In nucleotides, the CDR3 is TGTGCCAGCAGCCCCCGGAACGGCGCATCCTACGAGCAGTACTTC. Its protein product is CASSPRNGASYEQYF. The gene calls are TRBV13 and TRBJ2-7, with no clear D. The germline V gene encodes CDR1 PRHDT and CDR2 FYEKMQ (reference sequence). This CDR3 spans 15 amino acids. V gave up 5 bases and J gave up 1 base, with 15 bases separating them.

The table lists this clonotype with a few counts. The chain couples TRBV28 to TRBJ2-1; no firm D call. The germline gives CDR1 MDHEN, CDR2 SYDVKM. This CDR3 has 15 amino acids. The V and J ends lost 3 bases and 0 bases respectively, with 9 bases between them. CDR3 nucleotide sequence: TGTGCCAGCAGTTTGGGCAGCTACTCCTACAATGAGCAGTTCTTC. Protein: CASSLGSYSYNEQFF.